This TCR beta chain derives from a study of T cell responses to AZD1222 COVID-19 vaccine. Second-dose schedules of about 4 or about 12 weeks were combined. The CDR3 consists of 15 residues. V dropped 4 bases and J dropped 4 bases, with 15 bases sitting between them. Germline CDR1 and CDR2: SGHRS and YFSETQ. A word on this clone: What it binds is unknown.

Overall study results and limits: Nearly half of spike-specific TCRs reportedly target unmutated variant regions. Spike-specific TCR depth and breadth grew after two AZD1222 doses.

This table comes from immunoSEQ multiplex PCR, and its TCRdb copy is limited to in-frame clones, with some not included. In the table there are 75,000 to 85,000 clones, roughly 90% of which are singletons. This clonotype was sampled from an adult who received the AZD1222 COVID-19 vaccine. This chain links TRBV5-1 with TRBJ1-5, with a possible D match to TRBD1 (5 bases). The specimen was peripheral blood, collected 28 days after the second AZD1222 dose. For the CDR3, the DNA is TGCGCCAGCAGCCCAGGGTCCCCCCAAAATCAGCCCCAGCATTTT. It is translated as CASSPGSPQNQPQHF.